Below are 27 T cell receptor beta chains sequenced from a single sample in a study of T cell changes during pregnancy in multiple sclerosis. TCRdb keeps only in-frame clones here, not all; method: immunoSEQ multiplex PCR. The profile covers under 15,000 clones, with over 90% appearing a single time and about 0.27% taken by the ten largest. The sequences come from CD4+ T cells from peripheral blood mononuclear cells, collected before pregnancy. The receptor source for this set is a female donor with multiple sclerosis, enrolled in a pregnancy study.

The CDR3 is CASSLIRAVASGVNEQFF. In DNA, the CDR3 is TGTGCCAGCAGCTTAATCCGGGCTGTGGCTAGCGGGGTCAATGAGCAGTTCTTC. This chain uses TRBV7-8 with TRBJ2-1; TRBD2 aligns across 9 bases. The CDR3 sequence is 18 residues long. Trimming took 2 bases from V and 6 from J; bases not matched to a gene: 14. Germline-derived CDR1 and CDR2 are SGHVS and FQNEAQ. The entire variable domain, with the rest obtained from reference TRBV7-8 and TRBJ2-1, is as follows: GAGVSQSPRYKVAKRGQDVALRCDPISGHVSLFWYQQALGQGPEFLTYFQNEAQLDKSGLPSDRFFAERPEGSVSTLKIQRTQQEDSAVYLCASSLIRAVASGVNEQFFGPGTRLTVL.

The chain carries TRBV27 and TRBJ1-6, with D maybe TRBD1 (5 bases). The CDR3 covers 16 residues. The germline V gene has CDR1 MNHEY and CDR2 SMNVEV (reference sequence). Trimming shortened V by 6 bases and J by 1 base, and 13 bases separated the two germline ends. The CDR3 loop reads CASSPGRGSYNSPLHF. The CDR3 bases are TGTGCCAGCAGCCCCGGTCGGGGGTCCTATAATTCACCCCTCCACTTT.

This chain links TRBV5-1 with TRBJ2-1; TRBD2 might be the D (5 bases). The CDR3 loop spans 13 amino acids. The V gene lost 0 bases and the J gene lost 8 bases, with 9 bases spanning the gap. Per the germline V gene, CDR1 is SGHRS and CDR2 is YFSETQ. DNA of the CDR3: TGCGCCAGCAGCTTGGTCGGGATCTATGAGCAGTTCTTC. Residues: CASSLVGIYEQFF.

The chain links TRBV5-4 to TRBJ2-1; 12 bases are shared with TRBD2. The trim removed 3 bases at V and 2 bases at J, leaving 0 bases unmatched. This CDR3 contains 15 residues. The germline CDR1 and CDR2 sequences are SGHNT and YYREEE (reference sequence). The CDR3 protein is CASSSSGGAYNEQFF. CDR3 nucleotide sequence: TGTGCCAGCAGCTCTAGCGGGGGGGCCTACAATGAGCAGTTCTTC.

V usage is TRBV19 and J usage is TRBJ2-7; perhaps TRBD2 as D (6 bases). This CDR3 has 15 residues. Germline V gene lookup returns CDR1 LNHDA and CDR2 SQIVND (reference sequence). Trimming took off 3 bases at V and 1 base at J, with 13 bases between the two ends. The CDR3 DNA reads as TGTGCCAGTAGTATTGAGGCGGGGCGGTCCTACGAGCAGTACTTC. Translating gives CASSIEAGRSYEQYF.

The chain uses TRBV6-1 and TRBJ1-2; D remains ambiguous. Germline V CDR1 and CDR2: MNHNS, SASEGT. The CDR3 has 14 residues. Trimming stripped 4 bases from V and 6 bases from J, with 15 bases between. CDR3 coding DNA: TGTGCCAGCAGTGCAAGACTAGGGTGGAATGGCTACACCTTC. It yields the protein CASSARLGWNGYTF.

The chain is built from TRBV28 and TRBJ2-5; 9 bases line up with TRBD1. The V segment lost 7 bases and the J segment 7 bases; nucleotides outside the gene matches: 19. The CDR3 is 17 residues long. The V gene's germline CDR1 is MDHEN and CDR2 SYDVKM. The CDR3 reads CASIRRPSGQGRVTQYF. As DNA, the CDR3 is TGTGCCAGCATCCGACGGCCAAGTGGACAGGGGAGGGTGACCCAGTACTTC.

The genes are TRBV6-4 and TRBJ2-3; 7 nucleotides line up with TRBD2. The CDR3 is 17 residues long. Germline CDR1 and CDR2: MRHNA and SNTAGT. The J segment lost 5 bases and the V segment lost 8 bases, leaving 19 bases of the junction unmatched. CDR3 DNA: TGTGCCAGCGGGTGGGTCGGGACTACCTCAGAGGAAGATACGCAGTATTTT. It codes for CASGWVGTTSEEDTQYF.

This chain connects TRBV7-3 to TRBJ2-7, with 8 positions matching TRBD2. Germline CDR1 reads SGHTA; CDR2 reads FQGTGA. V lost 0 bases and J lost 6; bases outside the gene matches: 7. The CDR3 is 15 amino acids. CDR3 residues: CASSLTGGGPGEQYF. The CDR3 DNA reads as TGTGCCAGCAGCTTAACCGGGGGGGGGCCGGGCGAGCAGTACTTC.

V and J are TRBV29-1 and TRBJ1-5, with 9 bases lining up with TRBD1. Per germline, CDR1 SQVTM and CDR2 ANQGSEA. Unmatched junction bases numbered 7, after V lost 4 bases and J lost 6 bases. The CDR3 has 14 amino acids. The CDR3 loop is CSVGWDRAGQPQHF. The CDR3 nucleotides are TGCAGCGTTGGGTGGGACAGGGCCGGTCAGCCCCAGCATTTT.

The chain joins TRBV5-1 to TRBJ2-5; 13 nucleotides agree with TRBD2. This CDR3 is 17 amino acids long. Trimming removed 0 bases from V and 0 bases from J; junction bases left unmatched: 2. The germline gives CDR1 SGHRS, CDR2 YFSETQ. The CDR3 bases are TGCGCCAGCAGCTTGGGACTAGCGGGGGGATACCAAGAGACCCAGTACTTC. It yields the protein CASSLGLAGGYQETQYF.

This clone was seen a few times. The chain carries TRBV19 and TRBJ1-2, with a weak D call TRBD1 (5 bases). There are 13 residues in the CDR3. CDR1 and CDR2 from the germline V gene are LNHDA and SQIVND (reference sequence). Trimming removed 7 bases from V and 8 bases from J, with 17 bases in between. The CDR3 DNA follows: TGTGCCAGTAAGGCCGGGGGACTCGGCGGCTACACCTTC. It specifies CASKAGGLGGYTF.

The CDR3 protein is CASSLDQAYNSPLHF. CDR3 coding DNA: TGCGCCAGCAGCTTGGACCAGGCCTATAATTCACCCCTCCACTTT. The rearrangement links TRBV5-1 to TRBJ1-6; D gene uncertain. Germline loops: CDR1 SGHRS, CDR2 YFSETQ. This CDR3 spans 15 amino acids. V was clipped by 0 bases and J by 2 bases, with 6 bases between them.

The J gene is TRBJ1-2, the V gene TRBV7-2; no clear D gene. The V end was cut by 5 bases, the J end by 4 bases, with 11 bases between. This CDR3 contains 13 residues. Germline CDR1 is SGHTA and CDR2 is FQGNSA. CDR3: CASSPQSGYGYTF. DNA of the CDR3: TGTGCCAGCAGCCCCCAATCCGGCTATGGCTACACCTTC.

J is TRBJ1-6 and V is TRBV4-1, with a weak D call TRBD1 (5 bases). V shed 5 bases and J shed 3 bases, with 5 bases lying between them. There are 13 residues in the CDR3. Germline loops: CDR1 MGHRA, CDR2 YSYEKL. The CDR3 sequence is CASSRGYNSPLHF. The CDR3 region has the DNA TGCGCCAGCAGCAGGGGCTATAATTCACCCCTCCACTTT.

This chain links TRBV5-1 with TRBJ2-1; the D gene is possibly TRBD2 (5 bases). Trimming removed 0 bases at V and 4 bases at J, with 8 bases between. The germline V gene encodes CDR1 SGHRS and CDR2 YFSETQ. This CDR3 contains 14 residues. For the CDR3, the DNA is TGCGCCAGCAGCTTGGGACGGGGTTACAATGAGCAGTTCTTC. Its translation is CASSLGRGYNEQFF. Using reference TRBV5-1 and TRBJ2-1 for the parts outside the CDR3, the full variable domain is KAGVTQTPRYLIKTRGQQVTLSCSPISGHRSVSWYQQTPGQGLQFLFEYFSETQRNKGNFPGRFSGRQFSNSRSEMNVSTLELGDSALYLCASSLGRGYNEQFFGPGTRLTVL.

The chain recombines TRBV5-1 with TRBJ1-4; 9 nucleotides line up with TRBD1. V dropped 4 bases and J dropped 8; count of bases not matched to a gene: 6. This CDR3 is 14 amino acids long. Germline V gene sequence: CDR1 SGHRS, CDR2 YFSETQ. For the CDR3, the DNA is TGCGCCAGCAGCCTCCGGGACAGGGACGAAAAACTGTTTTTT. Protein product: CASSLRDRDEKLFF.

This chain joins TRBV19 and TRBJ2-1; 11 bases agree with TRBD2. Germline V CDR1 and CDR2: LNHDA, SQIVND (reference sequence). The CDR3 covers 14 residues. J was trimmed by 5 bases and V by 4 bases; bases with no gene match: 1. CDR3 loop: CASSTSGGNNEQFF. DNA for the CDR3: TGTGCCAGTAGTACTAGCGGGGGGAACAATGAGCAGTTCTTC.

The rearrangement joins TRBV30 to TRBJ2-7; D is uncertain. V was trimmed by 4 bases and J by 4 bases, leaving 11 bases between them. The germline gives CDR1 GTSNPN, CDR2 SVGIG (reference sequence). This CDR3 has 12 residues. CDR3 in amino acids: CAWNSLSYEQYF. The DNA for the CDR3 is TGTGCCTGGAACAGTTTATCGTACGAGCAGTACTTC.

V gene TRBV18 combines with J gene TRBJ1-5; D not resolved. V was clipped by 3 bases and J by 7 bases, with 10 bases between them. Germline V CDR1 and CDR2: KGHSH, LQKENI. This CDR3 is built from 13 residues. CDR3 DNA sequence: TGTGCCAGCTCACCGGTCGCGGGCCAGCCCCAGCATTTT. Translation: CASSPVAGQPQHF.

V usage is TRBV29-1 and J usage is TRBJ2-3; 8 nucleotides agree with TRBD2. This CDR3 is built from 17 residues. The ends lost 2 bases at V and 2 bases at J; junction bases unmatched: 12. Germline loops: CDR1 SQVTM, CDR2 ANQGSEA. CDR3 region: CSVESGFPGGNTDTQYF. DNA for the CDR3: TGCAGCGTTGAATCTGGGTTTCCGGGGGGGAACACAGATACGCAGTATTTT.

Only one count was recorded for this clone. This chain uses TRBV29-1 with TRBJ1-1; D uncertain. The germline V gene encodes CDR1 SQVTM and CDR2 ANQGSEA. The CDR3 contains 11 residues. The ends were cut back, 4 bases at V and 0 bases at J, with 3 bases in the middle. CDR3 loop: CSVGLNTEAFF. The CDR3 DNA sequence: TGCAGCGTTGGGCTGAACACTGAAGCTTTCTTT.

This clone appeared a single time. V is TRBV7-2 and J is TRBJ1-5; D unresolved. This CDR3 contains 13 residues. Germline CDR1 is SGHTA and CDR2 is FQGNSA. The V end was cut by 8 bases, the J end by 3 bases, with 11 bases between. The CDR3 sequence is CASSPGSNQPQHF. The CDR3 DNA follows: TGTGCCAGCTCTCCGGGGTCCAATCAGCCCCAGCATTTT. The variable domain in full, completed from reference TRBV7-2 and TRBJ1-5, reads GAGVSQSPSNKVTEKGKDVELRCDPISGHTALYWYRQSLGQGLEFLIYFQGNSAPDKSGLPSDRFSAERTGGSVSTLTIQRTQQEDSAVYLCASSPGSNQPQHFGDGTRLSIL.

On this clone: Compared with germline, one end of the junction differs, possibly owing to a read error. This chain joins TRBV30 and TRBJ1-3; 7 positions agree with TRBD1. The CDR3 has 15 amino acids. In germline, CDR1 is GTSNPN, CDR2 SVGIG (reference sequence). Here the CDR3 DNA reads TGTGCATGGAGTGAGGGACAGCACTCTGGAAACACCATATATTTT. Residues: CAWSEGQHSGNTIYF.

The CDR3 bases are TGCGCCAGCAGCTTGCTAAACGGGTACAATGAGCAGTTCTTC. It codes for CASSLLNGYNEQFF. This chain uses TRBV5-1 with TRBJ2-1; D unresolved. Trimming stripped 1 base from V and 4 bases from J, with 9 bases between. CDR1 is SGHRS, CDR2 YFSETQ, per germline. This CDR3 is 14 amino acids long.

V gene TRBV6-4 combines with J gene TRBJ1-2; perhaps TRBD1 as D (6 bases). Between the trimmed V and J ends, which lost 7 bases and 5 bases, there was a span of 20 bases. The CDR3 has 15 residues. Germline-derived CDR1 and CDR2 are MRHNA and SNTAGT. The CDR3 region is CASKRSSSGDYGYTF. The CDR3 DNA is TGTGCCAGCAAACGATCCTCGTCAGGGGATTATGGCTACACCTTC.

This chain connects TRBV4-1 to TRBJ2-1, with TRBD2 matching 10 bases. Germline CDR1 and CDR2: MGHRA and YSYEKL. CDR3 length: 19 residues. The V gene end was trimmed by 3 bases and the J gene end by 0 bases; junction bases not matched to a gene: 11. The CDR3 bases are TGCGCCAGCAGCCAGCCCGCTAGCGGGGGAAGGAGCTCCTACAATGAGCAGTTCTTC. As protein: CASSQPASGGRSSYNEQFF.